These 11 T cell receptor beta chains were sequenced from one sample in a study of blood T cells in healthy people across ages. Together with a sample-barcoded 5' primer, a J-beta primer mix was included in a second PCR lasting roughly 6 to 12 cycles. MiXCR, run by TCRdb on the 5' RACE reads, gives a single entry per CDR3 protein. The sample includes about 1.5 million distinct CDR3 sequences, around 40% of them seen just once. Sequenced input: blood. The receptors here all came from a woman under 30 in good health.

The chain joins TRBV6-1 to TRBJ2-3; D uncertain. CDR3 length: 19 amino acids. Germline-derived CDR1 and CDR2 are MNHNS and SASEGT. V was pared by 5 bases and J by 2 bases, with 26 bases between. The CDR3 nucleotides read TGTGCCAGCAGTCAATCCCTCCTCTACGCGAGGAGATCCACAGATACGCAGTATTTT. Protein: CASSQSLLYARRSTDTQYF.

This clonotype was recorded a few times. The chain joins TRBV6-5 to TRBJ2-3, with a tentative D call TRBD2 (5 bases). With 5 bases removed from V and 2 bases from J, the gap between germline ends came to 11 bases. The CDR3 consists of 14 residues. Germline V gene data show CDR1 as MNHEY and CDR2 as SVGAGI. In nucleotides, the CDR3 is TGTGCCAGCAGTCCTCCGGGGTACACAGATACGCAGTATTTT. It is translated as CASSPPGYTDTQYF.

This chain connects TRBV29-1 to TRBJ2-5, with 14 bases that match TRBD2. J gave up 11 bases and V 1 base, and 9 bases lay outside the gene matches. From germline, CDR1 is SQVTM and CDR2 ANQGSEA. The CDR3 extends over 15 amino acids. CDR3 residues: CSVEGRLAGGNEQYF. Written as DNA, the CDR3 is TGCAGCGTTGAAGGAAGACTAGCGGGGGGGAATGAGCAGTACTTC.

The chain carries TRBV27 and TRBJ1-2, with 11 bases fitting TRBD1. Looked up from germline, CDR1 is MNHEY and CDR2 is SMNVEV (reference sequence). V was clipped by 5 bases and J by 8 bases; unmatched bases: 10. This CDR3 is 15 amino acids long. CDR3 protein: CASSHTGTGGRGYTF. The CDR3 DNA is TGTGCCAGCAGTCACACCGGGACAGGGGGGAGGGGCTACACCTTC.

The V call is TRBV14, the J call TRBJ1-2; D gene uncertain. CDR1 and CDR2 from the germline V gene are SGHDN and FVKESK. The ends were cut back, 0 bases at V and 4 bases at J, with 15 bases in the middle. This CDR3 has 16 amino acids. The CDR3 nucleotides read TGTGCCAGCAGCCAAGATTGGGCAGATCAACGCTATGGCTACACCTTC. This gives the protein CASSQDWADQRYGYTF.

CDR3 sequence (DNA): TGTGCCAGCAGTGCGGGCGGGAGCGGCTACGAGCAGTACTTC. This encodes CASSAGGSGYEQYF. The chain is built from TRBV12-3 or TRBV12-4 and TRBJ2-7; 7 nucleotides match TRBD2. Trimming at V came to 5 bases and at J to 3 bases, leaving 7 bases not matched to a gene. The CDR3 consists of 14 residues.

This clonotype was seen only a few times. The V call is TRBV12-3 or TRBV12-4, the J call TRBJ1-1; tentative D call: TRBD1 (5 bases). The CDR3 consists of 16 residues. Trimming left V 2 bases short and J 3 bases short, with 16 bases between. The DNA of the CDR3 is TGTGCCAGCAGTTTAAGGGGCAGGGCAGATCACACTGAAGCTTTCTTT. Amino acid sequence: CASSLRGRADHTEAFF.

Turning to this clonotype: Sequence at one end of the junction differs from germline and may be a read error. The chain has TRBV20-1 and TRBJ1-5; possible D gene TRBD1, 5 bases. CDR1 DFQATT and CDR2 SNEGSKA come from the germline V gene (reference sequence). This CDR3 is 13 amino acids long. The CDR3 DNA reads TGCAGTGCCAGAGGGGTGGGCGGTCAGCCCCAGCATTTT. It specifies CSARGVGGQPQHF.

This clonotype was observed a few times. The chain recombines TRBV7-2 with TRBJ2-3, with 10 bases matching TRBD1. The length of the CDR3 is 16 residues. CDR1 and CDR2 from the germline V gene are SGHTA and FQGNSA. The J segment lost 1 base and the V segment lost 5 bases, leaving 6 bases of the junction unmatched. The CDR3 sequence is CASSTRTGGRTDTQYF. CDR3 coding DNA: TGTGCCAGCAGCACCCGGACAGGGGGACGCACAGATACGCAGTATTTT.

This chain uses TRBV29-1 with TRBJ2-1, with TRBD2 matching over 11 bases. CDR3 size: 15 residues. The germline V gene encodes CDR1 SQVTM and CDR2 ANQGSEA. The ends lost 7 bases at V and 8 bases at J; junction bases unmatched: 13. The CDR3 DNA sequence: TGCAGCGACGATTTTCTAGCGGGAGGTTACTATGAGCAGTTCTTC. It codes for CSDDFLAGGYYEQFF.

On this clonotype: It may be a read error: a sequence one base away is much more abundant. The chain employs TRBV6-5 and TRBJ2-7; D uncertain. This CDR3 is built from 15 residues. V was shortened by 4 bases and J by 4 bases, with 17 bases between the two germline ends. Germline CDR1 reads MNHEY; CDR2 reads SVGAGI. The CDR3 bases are TGTGCCAGCAGTTTTAACTTGGCAGGTCCGTACGAGCAGTACTTC. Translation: CASSFNLAGPYEQYF.